Listed below are T cell receptor beta chains from one sample, sequenced in a study of cytomegalovirus exposure and HLA in healthy donors. TCRdb's table, derived via immunoSEQ multiplex PCR, lists solely in-frame clones and lacks some. In the table there are about 120,000 clones, roughly 69% of which are singletons. Sample: PBMCs. The receptors stem from a woman between 35 and 50 years old in good health and CMV-seropositive. CDR3s include the opening cysteine and the closing phenylalanine or tryptophan. The order of the fields is J gene, V gene, CDR3 protein.

TRBJ2-5 TRBV4-1 CASSQATGTGVGKTQYF
TRBJ2-5 TRBV6-4 CASLAGFEETQYF
TRBJ2-5 TRBV2 CASSEGPLGLAYETQYF
TRBJ2-7 TRBV7-2 CASSSPDRSSYEQYF
TRBJ1-4 TRBV5-1 CASRAGGSNEKLFF
TRBJ2-7 TRBV5-4 CASSPGLTSYEQYF
TRBJ2-3 TRBV25-1 CASSATSESTDTQYF
TRBJ1-5 TRBV18 CASSPPSQLNQPQHF
TRBJ2-5 TRBV2 CASGRPSGGGQETQYF
TRBJ1-2 TRBV6-6 CASSYGGGREGYGYTF
TRBJ1-2 TRBV7-2 CASSFTTNYGYTF
TRBJ2-1 TRBV7-2 CASSLSTGGLDEQFF
TRBJ2-7 TRBV2 CASSGTSYEQYF
TRBJ2-7 TRBV7-2 CASSPTGTGYEQYF
TRBJ2-7 TRBV5-6 CASSLARGGYEQYF
TRBJ2-5 TRBV7-2 CASSFRPGLAGSYQETQYF
TRBJ2-1 TRBV6-1 CASSERGQRNEQFF
TRBJ1-1 TRBV18 CASSPRTGEAEAFF
TRBJ2-2 TRBV6-5 CASGQGITNTGELFF
TRBJ2-7 TRBV20-1 CSSGQDYEQYF
TRBJ1-6 TRBV6-6 CASRVEGRTNSPLHF
TRBJ2-7 TRBV28 CASHLAGGNEQYF
TRBJ2-7 TRBV15 CATSLAGGNYEQYF
TRBJ2-6 TRBV15 CATSRHMGPVGANVLTF
TRBJ1-1 TRBV7-2 CASSFAYRQTEAFF
TRBJ2-3 TRBV11-2 CASSLLAGGTDTQYF
TRBJ2-7 TRBV29-1 CSVTGSLTYEQYF